The T cell receptor (beta chain) described here comes from a study of lymphopenia after photon versus proton radiotherapy. The CDR3 extends over 15 amino acids. Germline V gene data show CDR1 as LNHNV and CDR2 as YYDKDF (reference sequence). Losses at the gene ends were 2 bases for V and 4 bases for J; bases not matched to a gene: 5. The table came from immunoSEQ multiplex PCR; TCRdb's copy has only in-frame clones and leaves some out. Among over 15,000 clones listed, over 80% were seen once. The TCR originated in a man aged 60-69 years with pancreatic cancer. V usage is TRBV15 and J usage is TRBJ2-1; 7 positions agree with TRBD1. The specimen was peripheral blood, collected from a patient treated with photon-based radiotherapy. CDR3 loop: CATSRSRDSYNEQFF. The CDR3 bases are TGTGCCACCAGCAGATCCCGGGACAGTTACAATGAGCAGTTCTTC.